This T cell receptor beta chain comes out of a study of PD-L1 blockade in urothelial cancer. For the study at large: Bladder-origin urothelial cancer in males described most of the roughly 30 patients. Analysis of the blood was performed 3 weeks (second dose) and 6 weeks after treatment start. T cells numbered a median of approximately 150,000 in the blood samples.

This clone was seen only once. This same CDR3 is encoded by further DNA sequences in the sample. Synthetic TCR analog templates were spiked into each PCR. Profiled with immunoSEQ multiplex PCR; TCRdb holds only in-frame clones, not every one. The sample carries about 80,000 clones, 85% recorded once. CDR1 LNHDA and CDR2 SQIVND come from the germline V gene (reference sequence). The junction had 5 bases not matched to a gene; V was cut back by 3 bases and J by 4 bases. The CDR3 has 16 residues. Time point defined: pretreatment peripheral blood. The rearrangement links TRBV19 to TRBJ2-7; TRBD2 agrees at 14 bases. The sequence was obtained from a man aged 40-55 years with urothelial cancer. Sequencing was performed on PBMCs, taken around atezolizumab (anti-PD-L1) treatment. The CDR3 DNA follows: TGTGCCAGTAGTATGGGACTAGCGGGAGCCCCTTACGAGCAGTACTTC. It yields the protein CASSMGLAGAPYEQYF.